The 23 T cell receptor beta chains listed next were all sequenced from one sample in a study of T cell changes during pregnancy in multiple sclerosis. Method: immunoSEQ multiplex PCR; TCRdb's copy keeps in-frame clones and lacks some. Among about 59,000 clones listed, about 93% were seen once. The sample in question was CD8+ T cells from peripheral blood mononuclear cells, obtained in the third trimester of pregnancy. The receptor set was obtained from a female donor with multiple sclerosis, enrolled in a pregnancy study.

The DNA for the CDR3 is TGTGCCAGCAGCTTAGTTACGGGAACCTACGAGCAGTACTTC. As protein: CASSLVTGTYEQYF. This sequence joins TRBV7-9 and TRBJ2-7, with a weak D call TRBD2 (5 bases). V lost 1 base and J lost 2, with 9 bases in between. This CDR3 region has 14 residues. CDR1 is SEHNR, CDR2 FQNEAQ, per germline (reference sequence).

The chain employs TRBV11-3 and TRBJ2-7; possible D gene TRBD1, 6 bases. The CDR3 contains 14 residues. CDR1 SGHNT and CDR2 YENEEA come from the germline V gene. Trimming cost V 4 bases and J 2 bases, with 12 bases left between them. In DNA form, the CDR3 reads TGTGCCAGCAGCTCCCCGGGACAAGCCTACGAGCAGTACTTC. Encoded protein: CASSSPGQAYEQYF.

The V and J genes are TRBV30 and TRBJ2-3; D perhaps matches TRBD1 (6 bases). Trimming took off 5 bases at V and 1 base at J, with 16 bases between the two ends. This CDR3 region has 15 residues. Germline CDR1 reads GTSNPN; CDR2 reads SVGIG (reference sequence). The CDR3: CAWDQGLLGTDTQYF. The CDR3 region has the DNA TGTGCCTGGGACCAGGGGCTACTAGGCACAGATACGCAGTATTTT.

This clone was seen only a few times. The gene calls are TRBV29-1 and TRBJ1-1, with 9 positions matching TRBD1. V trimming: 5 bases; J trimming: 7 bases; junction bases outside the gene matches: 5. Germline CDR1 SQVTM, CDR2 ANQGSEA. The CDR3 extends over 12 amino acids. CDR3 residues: CSVKGQGVEAFF. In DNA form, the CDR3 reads TGCAGCGTTAAGGGACAGGGCGTTGAAGCTTTCTTT. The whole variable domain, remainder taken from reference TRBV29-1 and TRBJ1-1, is SAVISQKPSRDICQRGTSLTIQCQVDSQVTMMFWYRQQPGQSLTLIATANQGSEATYESGFVIDKFPISRPNLTFSTLTVSNMSPEDSSIYLCSVKGQGVEAFFGQGTRLTVV.

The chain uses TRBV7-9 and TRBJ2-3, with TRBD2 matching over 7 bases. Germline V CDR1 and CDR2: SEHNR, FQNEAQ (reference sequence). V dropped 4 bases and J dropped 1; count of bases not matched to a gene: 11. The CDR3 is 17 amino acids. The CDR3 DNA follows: TGTGCCAGCAGCTCCACCCCCTCCACTAGCGGCACAGATACGCAGTATTTT. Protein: CASSSTPSTSGTDTQYF.

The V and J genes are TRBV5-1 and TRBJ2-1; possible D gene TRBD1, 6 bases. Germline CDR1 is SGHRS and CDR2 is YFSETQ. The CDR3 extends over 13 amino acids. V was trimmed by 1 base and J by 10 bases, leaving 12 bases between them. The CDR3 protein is CASSLTGKVEQFF. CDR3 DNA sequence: TGCGCCAGCAGCTTGACAGGGAAGGTGGAGCAGTTCTTC.

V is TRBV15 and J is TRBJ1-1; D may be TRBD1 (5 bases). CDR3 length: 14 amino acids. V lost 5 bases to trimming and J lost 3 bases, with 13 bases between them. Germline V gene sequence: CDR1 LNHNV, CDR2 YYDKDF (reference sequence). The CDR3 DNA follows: TGTGCCACCAGCGGGGCGGCTTCGGACACTGAAGCTTTCTTT. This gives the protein CATSGAASDTEAFF.

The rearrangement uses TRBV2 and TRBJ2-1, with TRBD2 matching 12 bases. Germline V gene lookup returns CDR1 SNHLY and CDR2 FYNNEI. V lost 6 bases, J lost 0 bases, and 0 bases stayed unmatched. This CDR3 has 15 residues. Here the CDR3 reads CASRGLAGSYNEQFF. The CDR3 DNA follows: TGTGCCAGCAGGGGACTAGCGGGCTCCTACAATGAGCAGTTCTTC.

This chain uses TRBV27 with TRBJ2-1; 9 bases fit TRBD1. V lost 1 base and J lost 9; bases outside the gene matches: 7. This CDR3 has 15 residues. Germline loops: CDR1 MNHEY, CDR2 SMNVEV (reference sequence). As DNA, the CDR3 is TGTGCCAGCAGTTTATATGGGACAGGGAGGGTTGAGCAGTTCTTC. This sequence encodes CASSLYGTGRVEQFF.

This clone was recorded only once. The CDR3 nucleotides are TGTGCCAGCAGACACGACAGGGCAGGCGGGGCCAACGTCCTGACTTTC. It specifies CASRHDRAGGANVLTF. J is TRBJ2-6 and V is TRBV6-6, with TRBD1 matching 7 bases. Germline V lookup: CDR1 MNHNY, CDR2 SVGAGI (reference sequence). The V gene end was trimmed by 6 bases and the J gene end by 4 bases; junction bases not matched to a gene: 9. The CDR3 contains 16 residues.

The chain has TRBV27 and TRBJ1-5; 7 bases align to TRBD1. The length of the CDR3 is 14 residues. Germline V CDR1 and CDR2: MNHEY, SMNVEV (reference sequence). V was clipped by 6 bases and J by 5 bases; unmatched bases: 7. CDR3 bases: TGTGCCAGCAGAGCCAAGGGGGCTTATCAGCCCCAGCATTTT. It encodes CASRAKGAYQPQHF.

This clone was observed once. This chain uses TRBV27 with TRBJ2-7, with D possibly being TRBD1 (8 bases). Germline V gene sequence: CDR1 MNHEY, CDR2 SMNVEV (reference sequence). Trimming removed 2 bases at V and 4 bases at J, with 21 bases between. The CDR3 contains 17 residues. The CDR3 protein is CASSLRGGLTGAYEQYF. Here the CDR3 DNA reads TGTGCCAGCAGTTTAAGGGGGGGGCTGACAGGGGCGTACGAGCAGTACTTC.

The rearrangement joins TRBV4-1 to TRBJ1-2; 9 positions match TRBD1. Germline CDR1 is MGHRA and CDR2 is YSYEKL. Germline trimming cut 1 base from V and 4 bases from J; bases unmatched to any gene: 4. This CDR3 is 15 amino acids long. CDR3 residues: CASSQVRQGGYGYTF. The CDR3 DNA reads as TGCGCCAGCAGCCAAGTAAGACAGGGGGGCTATGGCTACACCTTC.

The CDR3 region is CASSTRGAYQETQYF. In nucleotides, the CDR3 is TGTGCCAGTAGTACCCGCGGGGCGTACCAAGAGACCCAGTACTTC. The chain joins TRBV19 to TRBJ2-5, with D possibly TRBD2 on 6 matching bases. CDR1 is LNHDA, CDR2 SQIVND, per germline (reference sequence). This CDR3 contains 15 residues. Trimming took 4 bases from V and 0 from J, leaving 12 bases between them.

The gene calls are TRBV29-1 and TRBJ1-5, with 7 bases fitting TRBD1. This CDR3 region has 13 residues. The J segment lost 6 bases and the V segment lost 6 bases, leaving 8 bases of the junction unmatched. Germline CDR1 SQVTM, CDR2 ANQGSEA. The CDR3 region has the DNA TGCAGCGTCCTGACAGGGACCGGTCAGCCCCAGCATTTT. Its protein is CSVLTGTGQPQHF.

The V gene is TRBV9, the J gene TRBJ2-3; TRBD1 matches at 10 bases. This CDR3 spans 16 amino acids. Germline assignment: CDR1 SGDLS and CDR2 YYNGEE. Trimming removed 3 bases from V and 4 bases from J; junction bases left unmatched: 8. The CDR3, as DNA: TGTGCCAGCAGCGCCAAGGGACAGGGGATAGCAGATACGCAGTATTTT. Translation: CASSAKGQGIADTQYF.

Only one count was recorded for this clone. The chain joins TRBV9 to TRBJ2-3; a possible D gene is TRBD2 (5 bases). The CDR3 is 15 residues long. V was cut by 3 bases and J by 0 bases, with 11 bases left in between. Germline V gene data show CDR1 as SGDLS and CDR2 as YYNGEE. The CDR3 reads CASSGRIASTDTQYF. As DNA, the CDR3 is TGTGCCAGCAGCGGGAGGATAGCTAGCACAGATACGCAGTATTTT. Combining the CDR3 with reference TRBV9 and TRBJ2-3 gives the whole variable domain DSGVTQTPKHLITATGQRVTLRCSPRSGDLSVYWYQQSLDQGLQFLIQYYNGEERAKGNILERFSAQQFPDLHSELNLSSLELGDSALYFCASSGRIASTDTQYFGPGTRLTVL.

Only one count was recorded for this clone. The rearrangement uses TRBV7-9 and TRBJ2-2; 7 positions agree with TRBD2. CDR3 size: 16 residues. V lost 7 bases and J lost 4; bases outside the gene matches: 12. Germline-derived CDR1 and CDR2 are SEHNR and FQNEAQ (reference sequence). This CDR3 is CASTSPLAVLTGELFF. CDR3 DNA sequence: TGTGCCAGCACCAGCCCTCTAGCGGTTCTCACCGGGGAGCTGTTTTTT.

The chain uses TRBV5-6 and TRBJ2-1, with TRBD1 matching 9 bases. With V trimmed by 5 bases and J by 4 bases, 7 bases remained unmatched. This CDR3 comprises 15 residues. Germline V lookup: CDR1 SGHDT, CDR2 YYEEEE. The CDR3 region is CASSRQGESYNEQFF. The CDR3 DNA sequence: TGTGCCAGCAGTCGACAGGGGGAATCTTACAATGAGCAGTTCTTC. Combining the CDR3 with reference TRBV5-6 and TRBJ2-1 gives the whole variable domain DAGVTQSPTHLIKTRGQQVTLRCSPKSGHDTVSWYQQALGQGPQFIFQYYEEEERQRGNFPDRFSGHQFPNYSSELNVNALLLGDSALYLCASSRQGESYNEQFFGPGTRLTVL.

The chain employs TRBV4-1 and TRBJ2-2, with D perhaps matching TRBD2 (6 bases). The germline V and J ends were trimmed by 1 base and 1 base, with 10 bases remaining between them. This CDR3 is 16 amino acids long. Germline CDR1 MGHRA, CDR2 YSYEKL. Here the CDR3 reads CASSQGPGGNTGELFF. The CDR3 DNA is TGCGCCAGCAGCCAAGGACCCGGGGGGAACACCGGGGAGCTGTTTTTT.

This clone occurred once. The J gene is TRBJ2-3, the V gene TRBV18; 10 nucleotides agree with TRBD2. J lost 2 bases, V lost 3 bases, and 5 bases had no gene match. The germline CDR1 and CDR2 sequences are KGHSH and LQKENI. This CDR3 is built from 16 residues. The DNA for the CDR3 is TGTGCCAGCTCACCTAGCGGGAGGACATACACAGATACGCAGTATTTT. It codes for CASSPSGRTYTDTQYF.

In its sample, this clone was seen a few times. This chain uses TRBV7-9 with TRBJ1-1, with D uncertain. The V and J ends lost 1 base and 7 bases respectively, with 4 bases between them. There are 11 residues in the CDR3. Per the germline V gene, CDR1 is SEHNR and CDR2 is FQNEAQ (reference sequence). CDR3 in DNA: TGTGCCAGCAGCTTAGACAGTGAAGCTTTCTTT. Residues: CASSLDSEAFF.

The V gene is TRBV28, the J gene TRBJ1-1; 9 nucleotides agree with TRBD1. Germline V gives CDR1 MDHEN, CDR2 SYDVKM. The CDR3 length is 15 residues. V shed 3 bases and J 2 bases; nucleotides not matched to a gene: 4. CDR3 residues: CASSFPGQGNTEAFF. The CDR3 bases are TGTGCCAGCAGTTTTCCGGGACAGGGCAACACTGAAGCTTTCTTT.